Listed here is a single T cell receptor (beta chain). The data were obtained in a study of blood T cell repertoires in COVID-19. Study background: Spain, Italy and the United States supplied samples that represented acute and convalescent COVID-19.

Profiling relied on immunoSEQ multiplex PCR, and the TCRdb table lists in-frame clones only, not all of them. The repertoire holds some 140,000 clones, with roughly 87% as singletons. This CDR3 has 16 residues. CDR1 is GTSNPN and CDR2 is SVGIG in the germline V gene (reference sequence). Trimming stripped 0 bases from V and 8 bases from J, with 20 bases between. Sequencing was done on a sample of PBMCs or T cells enriched from blood (not recorded which). The TCR originated in a man aged 25-45 years who had recovered from COVID-19. The V call is TRBV30, the J call TRBJ2-1, with D tentatively TRBD2 (6 bases). CDR3 sequence reads: CAWSVRYRLEEDEQFF. In DNA, the CDR3 is TGTGCCTGGAGTGTACGGTACAGACTAGAGGAGGATGAGCAGTTCTTC.